The TCR beta chain described here comes from a study of human T cells and chemical hapten exposure (dated by TCRdb to the early 2020s). Describing the broader study: For sensitization, 2% DPC in acetone was applied to an approximately 2 cm by approximately 2 cm area of upper inner arm skin. The patient cohort, mostly female, included alopecia areata with under or over 50% scalp involvement, alopecia totalis and alopecia universalis. Blood for TCR sequencing was provided by twenty-nine alopecia patients at one to four time points (pre-sensitization, 2, 6 and 24 weeks). Throughout the study period of 20 to 30 weeks, patients also received therapeutic DPC doses to the scalp every week. The study tracked peripheral blood TCR repertoire changes in vivo during primary and secondary sensitization to the hapten diphenylcyclopropenone (DPC) in alopecia patients. Blood samples were taken from patients before sensitization (week 0) and at 2, 6 and about 24 weeks after DPC sensitization. Patch testing was done on the upper back using Finn chambers containing 0.01% DPC, and results were scored after 6 days according to International Contact Dermatitis Research Group standards. Libraries were pooled for sequencing, and variation in per-sample TCR yields was attributed mainly to small differences in library volumes within the pool.

For this clonotype: What this receptor recognizes is not known. Base quality data are lacking; no much larger clone is found one base away.

Receptor libraries were prepared by RACE. The run used a NextSeq 500. Library preparation attached unique molecular identifiers to individual cDNA molecules for quantitative, reproducible TCR counting. From each blood RNA sample, both TCR alpha and TCR beta chains were sequenced. Under the source paper's analysis protocol: Samples had a median of approximately 96,000 TCRs, with a range from roughly 20,000 to 690,600. The Decombinator software suite was used to annotate the V, J and CDR3 of the TCR reads. For the PS versus PT1 abundance plots, all samples were subsampled to the same number of TCRs (28,000). Expanded TCRs were defined as absent before sensitization and observed at least eight times at the 2-week time point. TCRdb reran the public reads through fastp at Q25 and MiXCR, keeping productive beta chains. CDR3 protein sequences are deduplicated, and each keeps its most common genes and DNA. The V and J calls follow TCRdb's processing rather than the paper's. The sample table contains around 330,000 distinct CDR3 sequences; only one count was recorded for around 5.5% of them. The ten largest clones take up roughly 8.2% of the sample.

Cut back by 3 bases and 5 bases, the V and J ends lie 10 bases apart. The CDR3 contains 13 residues, cysteine and phenylalanine counted. Of all the DNA, just the CDR3 is kept, 39 bases in frame from base 1. In the germline V gene, CDR1 corresponds to MDHEN and CDR2 to SYDVKM. Read against the paper, the sample's time point label means: pre-sensitization, week 0. According to the study, the label for this sample's treatment or condition signals: therapeutic diphenylcyclopropenone sensitization with weekly scalp DPC. At every patch-test visit, the blood draw took place before the patch test was put on. Patients were eligible if aged 18 to 70, diagnosed with alopecia and judged suitable for DPC therapy, and pregnant patients were excluded. Total RNA was isolated from unfractionated whole blood collected in Tempus Blood RNA tubes. The investigation overall reported the following: Patch test score was positively correlated with the number of PT1 expanded TCRs, with significance at thresholds 8, 16 and 32 but not at 4. After repeated subsampling, the strength of the expansion versus patch-test correlation and the threshold at which it became significant changed. DPC sensitization did not change how many TCRs were above 1 in 1000 frequency, and no evidence was found of alterations in global repertoire structure. Alopecia, a presumed autoimmune disease, was present in all patients, so the immune response of the patients might differ from that of healthy individuals. Significantly more large CDR3 similarity clusters were formed by expanded TCRs than by pre-sensitization or healthy control sets, consistent with antigen-driven responses.

This chain is built from TRBV28 and TRBJ1-1; a tentative D call is TRBD1 (5 bases match). Sequencing used whole blood, obtained in connection with sensitization to the hapten diphenylcyclopropenone (DPC). The clonotype was recovered from a woman aged 18-35 years with alopecia areata. Some clones in this sample may be carry-over from other donors' samples. The CDR3 sequence is CASSFPGVTEAFF. In nucleotide form, the sequence is TGTGCCAGCAGTTTTCCGGGGGTGACTGAAGCTTTCTTT.